A selection of T cell receptor beta chains follows, all from one sample in a study of T cells in Graves' hyperthyroidism and ophthalmopathy. TCRdb redid the calling of the multiplex PCR reads with MiXCR, one entry per CDR3 protein. The repertoire consists of some 300,000 distinct CDR3 sequences, with around a fifth occurring once and the leading ten covering under 40%. What was sequenced was blood. These receptors all come from a man aged 50-59 years with Graves' ophthalmopathy. CDR3s include the opening cysteine and the closing phenylalanine or tryptophan. The D gene is left open where the match is weak. Only some rows state a clone size, as once, few, many or a class for expanded clones.

J: TRBJ2-6
V: TRBV6-1
size: -
D: -
DNA: TGTGCCAGCAGTGAATTGGGGAGCTCTGGGGCCAACGTCCTGACTTTC
CDR3: CASSELGSSGANVLTF

J: TRBJ2-2
V: TRBV7-8
size: few
D: -
DNA: TGTGCCAGCAGCCCAAGGGCCCACCGGTCTGGGGAGCTGTTTTTT
CDR3: CASSPRAHRSGELFF

J: TRBJ2-7
V: TRBV10-3
size: -
D: -
DNA: TGTGCCATCAGCACCCCCTCACAGCGGAACGAGCAGTACTTC
CDR3: CAISTPSQRNEQYF

J: TRBJ2-3
V: TRBV6-1
size: many
D: -
DNA: TGTGCCAGCAGTGAAGCGTTGAGATCGGAAGGCAGGGATACGCAGTATTTT
CDR3: CASSEALRSEGRDTQYF

J: TRBJ2-3
V: TRBV30
size: many
D: -
DNA: TGTGCCTGGAGTGTCAAACGCACAGATACGCAGTATTTT
CDR3: CAWSVKRTDTQYF

J: TRBJ1-1
V: TRBV10-3
size: few
D: -
DNA: TGTGCCATCACTCCCCTCATGAACACTGAAGCTTTCTTT
CDR3: CAITPLMNTEAFF

J: TRBJ2-5
V: TRBV28
size: many
D: TRBD2
DNA: TGTGCCAGCAGTACTACCGGACTAGCGGGTTACCAAGAGACCCAGTACTTC
CDR3: CASSTTGLAGYQETQYF

J: TRBJ1-5
V: TRBV6-1
size: few
D: TRBD1
DNA: TGTGCCAGCAGTGAATTGGGCGGACAGGGCCTATCTCAGCATTTT
CDR3: CASSELGGQGLSQHF

J: TRBJ2-1
V: TRBV27
size: once
D: TRBD1
DNA: TGTGCCAGCAGTTTGGATCCAGGGGGCGAAGATGAGCAGTTCTTC
CDR3: CASSLDPGGEDEQFF

J: TRBJ2-3
V: TRBV5-1
size: many
D: -
DNA: TGCGCCAGCAGCCGGGAGACAAGCACAGATACGCAGTATTTT
CDR3: CASSRETSTDTQYF

J: TRBJ2-7
V: TRBV6-2/TRBV6-3
size: many
D: TRBD2
DNA: TGTGCCAGCAGAACCGGGACTAGCGGGAGGTACGAGCAGTACTTC
CDR3: CASRTGTSGRYEQYF

J: TRBJ2-7
V: TRBV6-1
size: -
D: -
DNA: TGTGCCAGCAGTGAACGGGGAGGAACCTACGAGCAGTACTTC
CDR3: CASSERGGTYEQYF

J: TRBJ2-7
V: TRBV6-5
size: few
D: TRBD2
DNA: TGTGCCAGCATGTTAGCGGGAGGGAAAACATCCTACGAGCAGTACTTC
CDR3: CASMLAGGKTSYEQYF

J: TRBJ1-1
V: TRBV29-1
size: few
D: -
DNA: TGCAGCGTTTGGGGGATTGGGGAAGCTTTCTTT
CDR3: CSVWGIGEAFF

J: TRBJ2-5
V: TRBV11-1
size: many
D: -
DNA: TGTGCCAGCAGCCCTGGGGGTACGGATTGGTCAGAGACCCAGTACTTC
CDR3: CASSPGGTDWSETQYF

J: TRBJ1-5
V: TRBV27
size: few
D: -
DNA: TGTGCCAGCAGTTTACGACCTTATCAGCCCCAGCATTTT
CDR3: CASSLRPYQPQHF

J: TRBJ2-5
V: TRBV20-1
size: few
D: -
DNA: TGCAGCGTTGAAGGATCTGAGACGGTTCAAGAGACCCAGTACTTC
CDR3: CSVEGSETVQETQYF

J: TRBJ2-7
V: TRBV7-8
size: once
D: TRBD2
DNA: TGTGCCAGCAGCCTCGATAGCGGGGGGGCCTACGAGCAGTACTTC
CDR3: CASSLDSGGAYEQYF

J: TRBJ2-5
V: TRBV28
size: -
D: TRBD2
DNA: TGTGCCAGCAGTTTATCAGCGGGAGGGGTAGAGACCCAGTACTTC
CDR3: CASSLSAGGVETQYF

J: TRBJ1-1
V: TRBV5-1
size: many
D: -
DNA: TGCGCCAGCAGCCAGCAGGGGACTGAAGCTTTCTTT
CDR3: CASSQQGTEAFF

J: TRBJ2-1
V: TRBV5-6
size: -
D: -
DNA: TGTGCCAGCGGTTCAACGGGATACAATGAGCAGTTCTTC
CDR3: CASGSTGYNEQFF

J: TRBJ1-5
V: TRBV7-8
size: many
D: TRBD1
DNA: TGTGCCAGCAGCTTTAACCCCAGGGGGCGTCGAGATCAGCCCCAGCATTTT
CDR3: CASSFNPRGRRDQPQHF

J: TRBJ1-1
V: TRBV18
size: many
D: -
DNA: TGTGCCAGCTCACGCACCTCAGGGAAATCTGAAGCTTTCTTT
CDR3: CASSRTSGKSEAFF

J: TRBJ1-3
V: TRBV6-1
size: -
D: TRBD1
DNA: TGTGCCAGCAGTGAAGCCCTCGGGACAGCCGGAAACACCATATATTTT
CDR3: CASSEALGTAGNTIYF

J: TRBJ2-1
V: TRBV18
size: -
D: TRBD2
DNA: TGTGCCAGCTCACCATTGGCTAGCGGGTCAGGTTACAATGAGCAGTTCTTC
CDR3: CASSPLASGSGYNEQFF

J: TRBJ1-1
V: TRBV29-1
size: -
D: -
DNA: TGCAGCGTTGCCAGGGGAGGGAACACTGAAGCTTTCTTT
CDR3: CSVARGGNTEAFF

J: TRBJ2-5
V: TRBV20-1
size: many
D: -
DNA: TGCAGTGCTAGATCACTGGAAAACAGGGGACTGGGCCTCCAAGAGACCCAGTACTTC
CDR3: CSARSLENRGLGLQETQYF

J: TRBJ1-1
V: TRBV18
size: -
D: -
DNA: TGTGCCAGCTCAAATACGGGGGTCGGCGCTGAAGCTTTCTTT
CDR3: CASSNTGVGAEAFF

J: TRBJ1-1
V: TRBV5-1
size: many
D: TRBD1
DNA: TGCGCCAGCAGCACCGGGACAGGGCCCACTGAAGCTTTCTTT
CDR3: CASSTGTGPTEAFF

J: TRBJ2-1
V: TRBV20-1
size: many
D: TRBD2
DNA: TGCAGTGCTAGCAGCGGGAACTACAATGAGCAGTTCTTC
CDR3: CSASSGNYNEQFF

J: TRBJ2-7
V: TRBV28
size: many
D: -
DNA: TGTGCCAGCAGATCCGTCACAGGGACCTCCTACGAGCAGTACTTC
CDR3: CASRSVTGTSYEQYF

J: TRBJ2-5
V: TRBV4-1
size: -
D: -
DNA: TGCGCCAGCAGCCAAGGAAGCCAAGGGTCCCAGTACTTC
CDR3: CASSQGSQGSQYF

J: TRBJ2-7
V: TRBV7-2
size: many
D: TRBD2
DNA: TGTGCCAGCAGCTTGATAGCGGGAGGTACCTACGAGCAGTACTTC
CDR3: CASSLIAGGTYEQYF

J: TRBJ2-1
V: TRBV24-1
size: -
D: TRBD1
DNA: TGTGCCACCAGTGATGCTGGGACAGCTACCTACAATGAGCAGTTCTTC
CDR3: CATSDAGTATYNEQFF

J: TRBJ1-2
V: TRBV29-1
size: many
D: -
DNA: TGCAGCGCCGAAGCAGGTTACCAGTATGGCTACACCTTC
CDR3: CSAEAGYQYGYTF

J: TRBJ2-5
V: TRBV9
size: -
D: TRBD2
DNA: TGTGCCAGCAGCCCCCGCCTAGCGGGAATCAGAGAGACCCAGTACTTC
CDR3: CASSPRLAGIRETQYF

J: TRBJ2-7
V: TRBV27
size: many
D: TRBD1
DNA: TGTGCCAGCAGACGATCTCCCCCAGGGACAGGGGTTACCTACGAGCAGTACTTC
CDR3: CASRRSPPGTGVTYEQYF

J: TRBJ2-5
V: TRBV2
size: -
D: -
DNA: TGTGCCAGCAAGTACCAAGAGACCCAGTACTTC
CDR3: CASKYQETQYF

J: TRBJ2-6
V: TRBV6-1
size: -
D: -
DNA: TGTGCCAGCAGACAGGGAGACTCTGGGGCCAACGTCCTGACTTTC
CDR3: CASRQGDSGANVLTF

J: TRBJ2-1
V: TRBV24-1
size: -
D: TRBD2
DNA: TGTGCCACCAGTGTACTAGCGGGCATTGGGGAGCAGTTCTTC
CDR3: CATSVLAGIGEQFF

J: TRBJ2-7
V: TRBV7-8
size: few
D: TRBD2
DNA: TGTGCCAGCAGCTTAGCGTGGCTAGCGGGAGAAGAGCAGTACTTC
CDR3: CASSLAWLAGEEQYF

J: TRBJ2-5
V: TRBV11-2
size: many
D: -
DNA: TGTGCCAGCAGCTCCACGGGGGGCATTTTGACCCAGTACTTC
CDR3: CASSSTGGILTQYF

J: TRBJ1-1
V: TRBV28
size: few
D: -
DNA: TGTGCCAGCACCGCAGGTAGGGGGAACACTGAAGCTTTCTTT
CDR3: CASTAGRGNTEAFF

J: TRBJ2-1
V: TRBV11-2
size: many
D: TRBD2
DNA: TGTGCCAGCACCTATGGACTAGCGGAATACAATGAGCAGTTCTTC
CDR3: CASTYGLAEYNEQFF

J: TRBJ2-2
V: TRBV3-1
size: many
D: TRBD1
DNA: TGTGCCAGCAGCCCAAATCCTGGGACAGGGGGCCACACCGGGGAGCTGTTTTTT
CDR3: CASSPNPGTGGHTGELFF